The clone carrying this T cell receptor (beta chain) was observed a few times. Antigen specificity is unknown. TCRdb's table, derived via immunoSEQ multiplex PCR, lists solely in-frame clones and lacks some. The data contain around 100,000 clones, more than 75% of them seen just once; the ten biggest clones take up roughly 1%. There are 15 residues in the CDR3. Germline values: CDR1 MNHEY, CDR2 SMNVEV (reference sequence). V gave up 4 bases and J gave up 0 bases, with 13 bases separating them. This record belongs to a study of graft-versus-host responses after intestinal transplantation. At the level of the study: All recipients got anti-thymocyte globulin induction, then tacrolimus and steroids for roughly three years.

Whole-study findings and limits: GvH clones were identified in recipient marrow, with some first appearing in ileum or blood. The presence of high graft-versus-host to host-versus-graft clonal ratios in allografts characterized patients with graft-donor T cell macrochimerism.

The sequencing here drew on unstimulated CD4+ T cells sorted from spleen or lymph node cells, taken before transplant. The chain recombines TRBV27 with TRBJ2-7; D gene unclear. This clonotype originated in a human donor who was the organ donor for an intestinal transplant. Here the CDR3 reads CASSSANRFSYEQYF. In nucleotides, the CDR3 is TGTGCCAGCAGTTCCGCAAACAGATTCTCCTACGAGCAGTACTTC.